Listed below are T cell receptor beta chains from one sample, sequenced in a study of cytomegalovirus exposure and HLA in healthy donors. Repertoires were generated with immunoSEQ multiplex PCR, while TCRdb's copy carries only in-frame clones and drops some. The sample has roughly 160,000 clones, about two thirds seen once. Sequences were obtained from PBMCs. These receptors were taken from a woman aged 25 to 45 in good health and CMV-seronegative. The CDR3 runs from the conserved cysteine through the conserved F or W. The order of the fields is clone size, D gene, V gene, CDR3 protein. D genes are given only for firm matches. Clone size is shown for a subset of rows, as once, few, many or a class of expanded clone.

size: -; D: -; V: TRBV6-4; CDR3: CASSDSVASTDTQYF
size: -; D: -; V: TRBV27; CDR3: CASSLANTGELFF
size: -; D: -; V: TRBV6-1; CDR3: CASSAVWGENEKLFF
size: once; D: TRBD2; V: TRBV6-4; CDR3: CASSPGLATNEQFF
size: -; D: -; V: TRBV7-9; CDR3: CASSSRLGSEKLFF
size: -; D: -; V: TRBV5-4; CDR3: CASSWGQGGNTIYF
size: -; D: -; V: TRBV9; CDR3: CASSVSDRHSGNTIYF
size: few; D: TRBD1; V: TRBV5-1; CDR3: CASSLTDRGSYIQYF
size: -; D: -; V: TRBV27; CDR3: CASSPRQLSLFF
size: few; D: TRBD1; V: TRBV2; CDR3: CASSGQGGRGIDGYTF